These 31 T cell receptor beta chains originate from one sample sequenced in a study of control samples from healthy donors and cancer patients. TCRdb keeps only in-frame clones here, not all; method: immunoSEQ multiplex PCR. This sample carries some 94,000 clones, 85% to 90% of them seen once, and the ten largest clones take about 10%. Sequencing used PBMCs. The receptors originated from a woman in her forties or fifties with colorectal cancer.

The CDR3 DNA follows: TGTGCCAGCAGTTTGCTAGCGGCTAGCACAGATACGCAGTATTTT. Protein: CASSLLAASTDTQYF. The V gene is TRBV27, the J gene TRBJ2-3, with 7 bases fitting TRBD2. The CDR3 covers 15 residues. The trim removed 3 bases at V and 0 bases at J, leaving 3 bases unmatched. CDR1 MNHEY and CDR2 SMNVEV come from the germline V gene (reference sequence).

The chain couples TRBV19 to TRBJ2-3, with 12 bases that match TRBD2. The ends lost 3 bases at V and 1 base at J; junction bases unmatched: 11. There are 19 residues in the CDR3. Germline CDR1 and CDR2: LNHDA and SQIVND (reference sequence). CDR3 DNA: TGTGCCAGTAGTATCCGACTAGCGGGGGCCTCGGTGCGCACAGATACGCAGTATTTT. It translates to CASSIRLAGASVRTDTQYF.

This clone was seen more than once but under ten times. The chain uses TRBV27 and TRBJ1-3, with D maybe TRBD1 (5 bases). The V and J ends lost 0 bases and 4 bases respectively, with 7 bases between them. Germline loops: CDR1 MNHEY, CDR2 SMNVEV (reference sequence). The CDR3 contains 14 residues. CDR3 residues: CASSLSGHGNTIYF. Written as DNA, the CDR3 is TGTGCCAGCAGTTTATCGGGGCACGGAAACACCATATATTTT.

The chain uses TRBV4-3 and TRBJ1-4, with 11 bases lining up with TRBD1. The germline CDR1 and CDR2 sequences are LGHNA and YSLEER. V lost 5 bases, J lost 8 bases, and 7 bases stayed unmatched. The CDR3 has 15 residues. DNA of the CDR3: TGCGCCAGCAGCTTGGGGACAGGGGGGAGCGAAAAACTGTTTTTT. Translation: CASSLGTGGSEKLFF.

V and J are TRBV12-5 and TRBJ2-1, with 11 bases that match TRBD2. The V segment lost 1 base and the J segment 9 bases; nucleotides outside the gene matches: 2. The V gene's germline CDR1 is LGHNT and CDR2 FRNRAP. The CDR3 is made up of 14 amino acids. The CDR3 DNA reads TGTGCTAGTGGTTTGGCTAGCGGGGGGCCTGAGCAGTTCTTC. As protein: CASGLASGGPEQFF.

This clone has only one observation. Other DNA sequences in the sample encode the same CDR3. The chain couples TRBV3-1 (or the pseudogene TRBV3-2) to TRBJ2-5; 16 positions agree with TRBD2. The CDR3 extends over 16 amino acids. Germline assignment: CDR1 LGHDT and CDR2 YNNKEL (reference sequence). V shed 4 bases and J 2 bases; nucleotides not matched to a gene: 1. CDR3 protein: CASSLGLAGGQETQYF. The CDR3 DNA is TGTGCCAGCAGCCTGGGACTAGCGGGGGGGCAAGAGACCCAGTACTTC.

The chain employs TRBV6-2 or TRBV6-3 and TRBJ1-5; no definite D call. In germline, CDR1 is MNHEY, CDR2 SVGEGT. Trimming shortened V by 0 bases and J by 3 bases, and 15 bases separated the two germline ends. This CDR3 comprises 17 residues. In DNA, the CDR3 is TGTGCCAGCAGTTACTCCACACGGGGAGCGTACAATCAGCCCCAGCATTTT. Amino acids: CASSYSTRGAYNQPQHF.

V and J are TRBV18 and TRBJ2-3, with D perhaps TRBD1 (5 bases). Germline V gene data show CDR1 as KGHSH and CDR2 as LQKENI. The V and J ends lost 5 bases and 1 base respectively, with 13 bases between them. This CDR3 spans 15 amino acids. The CDR3 reads CASSSTVSGTDTQYF. The CDR3 DNA is TGTGCCAGCTCATCGACAGTTTCGGGCACAGATACGCAGTATTTT.

Here the CDR3 reads CASSLGAEDGYTF. The CDR3 DNA is TGTGCCAGCAGCTTGGGGGCAGAAGATGGCTACACCTTC. The chain joins TRBV7-2 to TRBJ1-2; possibly TRBD1 for D (6 bases). This CDR3 is 13 amino acids long. Per the germline V gene, CDR1 is SGHTA and CDR2 is FQGNSA. Trimming took off 3 bases at V and 6 bases at J, with 11 bases between the two ends.

The chain combines TRBV9 with TRBJ1-2; D is possibly TRBD1 (5 bases). The CDR3 length is 14 residues. V was trimmed by 7 bases and J by 4 bases, leaving 17 bases between them. Germline V gene lookup returns CDR1 SGDLS and CDR2 YYNGEE. The CDR3 loop is CASSLDGGSYGYTF. CDR3 coding DNA: TGTGCCAGCTCGCTCGACGGGGGGAGCTATGGCTACACCTTC.

This chain joins TRBV5-6 and TRBJ2-7; D is perhaps TRBD1 (5 bases). V was cut by 3 bases and J by 0 bases, with 13 bases left in between. Per germline, CDR1 SGHDT and CDR2 YYEEEE. CDR3 size: 15 residues. CDR3 sequence: CASSSLDRSSYEQYV. The CDR3 coding sequence is TGTGCCAGCAGCTCCCTTGACAGAAGCTCCTACGAGCAGTACGTC.

V usage is TRBV11-3 and J usage is TRBJ1-5; possible D gene TRBD1, 5 bases. The CDR3 length is 11 residues. Germline V CDR1 and CDR2: SGHNT, YENEEA. Trimming removed 6 bases at V and 15 bases at J, with 15 bases between. The CDR3 reads CASRKGSRGHF. The CDR3 DNA follows: TGTGCCAGCAGAAAAGGATCGAGGGGGCATTTT.

The sample holds a few counts of this clone. Other DNA sequences from this sample encode an identical CDR3 as well. V gene TRBV12-5 combines with J gene TRBJ2-6; 7 bases line up with TRBD1. Losses at the gene ends were 6 bases for V and 2 bases for J; bases not matched to a gene: 4. Germline lookup yields CDR1 LGHNT and CDR2 FRNRAP. This CDR3 is 15 amino acids long. CDR3 in DNA: TGTGCTAGTGGCCCAGGGGGTACTGGGGCCAACGTCCTGACTTTC. This gives the protein CASGPGGTGANVLTF.

This chain connects TRBV7-2 to TRBJ2-3; 7 nucleotides match TRBD2. The V gene's germline CDR1 is SGHTA and CDR2 FQGNSA. The CDR3 spans 14 residues. Trimming at V came to 5 bases and at J to 4 bases, leaving 6 bases not matched to a gene. The CDR3 nucleotides are TGTGCCAGCAGCCTCATTCGGGGGGCAGATACGCAGTATTTT. It yields the protein CASSLIRGADTQYF.

The chain uses TRBV3-1 (or the pseudogene TRBV3-2) and TRBJ1-2; D gene uncertain. This CDR3 region has 14 residues. Germline V gene data show CDR1 as LGHDT and CDR2 as YNNKEL (reference sequence). The V gene lost 4 bases and the J gene lost 6 bases, with 15 bases spanning the gap. The CDR3 nucleotides read TGTGCCAGCAGCCTAGCCGTAAAGGGTCATGGCTACACCTTC. It is translated as CASSLAVKGHGYTF.

The count of this clone is one. The chain combines TRBV19 with TRBJ2-5; D not resolved. The CDR3 runs to 13 residues. Trimming shortened V by 5 bases and J by 0 bases, and 7 bases separated the two germline ends. Germline CDR1 and CDR2: LNHDA and SQIVND (reference sequence). The CDR3 bases are TGTGCCAGTAGTCTGGGAAACCAAGAGACCCAGTACTTC. Amino acids: CASSLGNQETQYF.

This chain uses TRBV6-2 or TRBV6-3 with TRBJ2-6; D remains unclear. V was pared by 6 bases and J by 11 bases, with 8 bases between. Germline CDR1 MNHEY, CDR2 SVGEGT. This CDR3 is 11 amino acids long. In DNA, the CDR3 is TGTGCCAGCAGCGATAATCACGTCCTGACTTTC. It specifies CASSDNHVLTF.

This chain uses TRBV6-2 or TRBV6-3 with TRBJ1-5, with 9 bases lining up with TRBD1. Germline V gene lookup returns CDR1 MNHEY and CDR2 SVGEGT. V lost 0 bases to trimming and J lost 2 bases; unmatched junction nucleotides: 2. The CDR3 contains 16 residues. CDR3 bases: TGTGCCAGCAGTTACTCGAGACAGGGGGGCAATCAGCCCCAGCATTTT. Its translation is CASSYSRQGGNQPQHF.

The chain recombines TRBV2 with TRBJ1-1; D gene unclear. From germline, CDR1 is SNHLY and CDR2 FYNNEI. The length of the CDR3 is 13 residues. The V end was cut by 3 bases, the J end by 1 base, with 6 bases between. CDR3 sequence (DNA): TGTGCCAGCAGTGATTGGGGGAACACTGAAGCTTTCTTT. Residues: CASSDWGNTEAFF.

The gene calls are TRBV3-1 (or the pseudogene TRBV3-2) and TRBJ1-1; D is possibly TRBD1 (5 bases). This CDR3 region has 14 residues. V was cut by 0 bases and J by 3 bases, with 8 bases left in between. CDR1 and CDR2 from the germline V gene are LGHDT and YNNKEL (reference sequence). The CDR3 DNA follows: TGTGCCAGCAGCCAAGAGTGGGGGGACACTGAAGCTTTCTTT. Amino acids: CASSQEWGDTEAFF.

The chain links TRBV7-2 to TRBJ1-2, with D unclear. CDR3 size: 14 residues. Trimming left V 10 bases short and J 1 base short, with 16 bases between. CDR1 is SGHTA, CDR2 FQGNSA, per germline. The CDR3 here is CATKKDRGNYGYTF. DNA of the CDR3: TGTGCCACCAAAAAAGACCGGGGTAACTATGGCTACACCTTC.

The rearrangement joins TRBV10-3 to TRBJ2-5, with TRBD2 identical over 8 bases. In germline, CDR1 is ENHRY, CDR2 SYGVKD. This CDR3 is built from 13 residues. Germline trimming cut 4 bases from V and 9 bases from J; bases unmatched to any gene: 7. CDR3 loop: CAISALTGGPQYF. For the CDR3, the DNA is TGTGCCATCAGTGCCTTAACGGGGGGGCCCCAGTACTTC.

The chain uses TRBV5-1 and TRBJ2-5; maybe TRBD2 (5 bases). The V end lost 0 bases, the J end lost 4 bases, and 10 bases lay between the germline ends. The CDR3 runs to 14 residues. Germline assignment: CDR1 SGHRS and CDR2 YFSETQ. CDR3 sequence reads: CASSLEGGRETQYF. The CDR3 nucleotides are TGCGCCAGCAGCTTGGAGGGTGGGAGAGAGACCCAGTACTTC.

This clone has only a few counts. The genes are TRBV7-8 and TRBJ1-6, with D unresolved. Per germline, CDR1 SGHVS and CDR2 FQNEAQ. The CDR3 is 15 amino acids. The V end lost 3 bases, the J end lost 0 bases, and 6 bases lay between the germline ends. CDR3 protein: CASSFSSSYNSPLHF. CDR3 nucleotides: TGTGCCAGCAGCTTCTCAAGCTCCTATAATTCACCCCTCCACTTT.

V gene TRBV11-3 combines with J gene TRBJ2-5, with TRBD2 identical over 9 bases. Germline-derived CDR1 and CDR2 are SGHNT and YENEEA. J was trimmed by 5 bases and V by 5 bases; bases with no gene match: 18. The CDR3 is made up of 18 amino acids. Here the CDR3 reads CASSKLKGSSGAAETQYF. For the CDR3, the DNA is TGTGCCAGCAGCAAGCTTAAAGGGTCTAGCGGGGCCGCGGAGACCCAGTACTTC.

This chain joins TRBV3-1 (or the pseudogene TRBV3-2) and TRBJ1-2; no firm D call. The CDR3 has 15 residues. Germline CDR1 reads LGHDT; CDR2 reads YNNKEL (reference sequence). With 0 bases removed from V and 1 base from J, the gap between germline ends came to 9 bases. CDR3 in amino acids: CASSQDTTLNYGYTF. The CDR3, as DNA: TGTGCCAGCAGCCAAGACACGACACTTAACTATGGCTACACCTTC.

CDR3 amino acids: CASSFMRQAGYTF. DNA of the CDR3: TGTGCCAGCAGTTTTATGAGACAGGCTGGCTACACCTTC. V gene TRBV12-3 or TRBV12-4 combines with J gene TRBJ1-2; D might be TRBD1 (6 bases). Trimming took 3 bases from V and 7 from J, leaving 12 bases between them. The CDR3 covers 13 residues.

This chain connects TRBV19 to TRBJ1-6; 7 bases are a match to TRBD1. Trimming removed 4 bases from V and 3 bases from J; junction bases left unmatched: 3. This CDR3 has 15 amino acids. Germline CDR1 and CDR2: LNHDA and SQIVND (reference sequence). CDR3: CASSRTGDYNSPLHF. The DNA for the CDR3 is TGTGCCAGTAGTAGGACAGGTGACTATAATTCACCCCTCCACTTT.

The chain couples TRBV6-1 to TRBJ1-1, with a tentative D call TRBD1 (5 bases). Germline V gene data show CDR1 as MNHNS and CDR2 as SASEGT. With 2 bases removed from V and 4 bases from J, the gap between germline ends came to 11 bases. CDR3 length: 14 amino acids. CDR3 bases: TGTGCCAGCAGTGAAACCCCCGGGACCACTGAAGCTTTCTTT. Residues: CASSETPGTTEAFF.

The rearrangement joins TRBV20-1 to TRBJ1-1; no clear D. The ends were cut back, 3 bases at V and 4 bases at J, with 9 bases in the middle. The CDR3 has 12 amino acids. Per the germline V gene, CDR1 is DFQATT and CDR2 is SNEGSKA (reference sequence). The CDR3 DNA follows: TGCAGTGCTAGTAATGGACCCACTGAAGCTTTCTTT. Protein product: CSASNGPTEAFF.

The chain carries TRBV7-8 and TRBJ1-5; D remains ambiguous. The CDR3 has 13 amino acids. The germline V and J ends were trimmed by 6 bases and 5 bases, with 11 bases remaining between them. Germline V gives CDR1 SGHVS, CDR2 FQNEAQ. DNA for the CDR3: TGTGCCAGCAGACCGTCCCGGGATCAGCCCCAGCATTTT. This codes for CASRPSRDQPQHF.